This section outlines one T cell receptor beta chain sequence together with its context. Its antigen remains unidentified. Purified naive CD4+ T cells were depleted of CD25+ Tregs. Study-level points and caveats: Tumor Treg TCRs overlapped most with tumor naive CD4+ cells. The larger cohort examined one V-J beta rearrangement, not whole repertoires. Tumor memory CD4+ T cell TCR gene usage was found to cluster with blood and lymph node memory CD4+ cells and with lymph node naive CD4+ cells.

TCRdb re-derived calls from the 5' RACE reads in MiXCR, one entry per CDR3 protein. Seen here are 62,000 or so distinct CDR3 sequences, around 30% observed once, and the top ten hold roughly 2%. The ends were cut back, 11 bases at V and 2 bases at J, with 16 bases in the middle. CDR1 and CDR2 (germline): MDHEN, SYDVKM. The CDR3 has 15 residues. The clonotype originates from a female donor with breast cancer. The sample comprised tumor-infiltrating naive CD4+ T cells sorted from the breast tumor. Subset denoted: naive CD4+ T cells, CD4+CD45RA+CD25-. This chain links TRBV28 with TRBJ1-6, with D possibly being TRBD1 (5 bases). CDR3 sequence reads: CAGKSGPTYNSPLHF. The CDR3 DNA reads as TGTGCCGGCAAGTCAGGGCCAACCTATAATTCACCCCTCCACTTT.